One and the same sample provided the 20 T cell receptor beta chains below, sequenced in a study of blood T cell repertoires in COVID-19 (dated by TCRdb to 2020 to 2022). Receptor libraries were prepared by the immunoSEQ multiplex PCR assay. TCRdb took this table from immuneACCESS and kept in-frame rearrangements with V and J called. Such tables lack part of the clones; where checked against another copy, unresolved V genes explain under half of the gap, and the rest is unexplained. This sample has under 200,000 clones in its table, and 80% to 85% of those were observed once. Approximately 6.5% of the sample rests with the top ten. The sequenced material came from peripheral blood. The receptors come from a woman in her forties with acute or convalescent COVID-19.

This sequence joins TRBV6-6 and TRBJ1-2; tentatively, D is TRBD1 (5 bases). The V end lost 3 bases, the J end lost 2 bases, and 10 bases lay between the germline ends. Germline V gene lookup returns CDR1 MNHNY and CDR2 SVGAGI (reference sequence). The CDR3 is 14 residues long. The CDR3 reads CASSYLTENYGYTF. The CDR3 coding sequence is TGTGCCAGCAGTTATCTGACAGAGAACTATGGCTACACCTTC.

V gene TRBV10-2 combines with J gene TRBJ2-7; weak D call: TRBD1 (5 bases). Trimming left V 8 bases short and J 3 bases short, with 17 bases between. The CDR3 totals 14 residues. Germline values: CDR1 WSHSY, CDR2 SAAADI. The DNA of the CDR3 is TGCGCCAGCCGCCCGGCAGGGCTTAGCTACGAGCAGTACTTC. This encodes CASRPAGLSYEQYF.

The chain recombines TRBV7-8 with TRBJ2-5, with 10 positions matching TRBD2. This CDR3 is 18 amino acids long. Germline loops: CDR1 SGHVS, CDR2 FQNEAQ. The ends lost 5 bases at V and 5 bases at J; junction bases unmatched: 17. The CDR3 nucleotides are TGTGCCAGCAGCCTAGAGGGGGCTAGCGGGAGAGGTTTGGAGACCCAGTACTTC. Its translation: CASSLEGASGRGLETQYF.

This chain uses TRBV19 with TRBJ2-1; possible D gene TRBD2, 6 bases. Trimming removed 4 bases at V and 0 bases at J, with 10 bases between. CDR1 is LNHDA, CDR2 SQIVND, per germline (reference sequence). The CDR3 extends over 15 amino acids. This CDR3 reads CASSTAGLSYNEQFF. The CDR3 DNA is TGTGCCAGTAGTACTGCGGGACTCTCCTACAATGAGCAGTTCTTC.

Only one count was recorded for this clone. This rearrangement joins TRBV27 to TRBJ2-1; the D is unclear. V lost 6 bases and J 7 bases, leaving 10 bases between the germline ends. CDR3 size: 12 residues. CDR1 MNHEY and CDR2 SMNVEV come from the germline V gene (reference sequence). The CDR3 DNA follows: TGTGCCAGCAGCTCAGGTATGAATGAGCAGTTCTTC. It codes for CASSSGMNEQFF.

This chain connects TRBV24-1 to TRBJ1-3, with a weak D call TRBD1 (5 bases). CDR1 is KGHDR and CDR2 is SFDVKD in the germline V gene. V dropped 9 bases and J dropped 5 bases, with 13 bases sitting between them. CDR3 size: 13 residues. In DNA, the CDR3 is TGTGCCACCGGGGGAGGACCACGAAACACCATATATTTT. This translates into CATGGGPRNTIYF.

This clone was seen more than once but under ten times. The chain links TRBV6-5 to TRBJ2-1, with TRBD2 identical over 12 bases. The CDR3 covers 15 residues. Germline V gene sequence: CDR1 MNHEY, CDR2 SVGAGI. The V and J ends lost 4 bases and 6 bases, in that order; junction bases with no gene match: 4. This CDR3 reads CASSSTSGGRNEQFF. CDR3 bases: TGTGCCAGCAGTTCGACTAGCGGGGGCCGCAATGAGCAGTTCTTC.

This clone was counted between two and nine times. V is TRBV28 and J is TRBJ2-7; 11 bases match TRBD2. Germline V CDR1 and CDR2: MDHEN, SYDVKM. This CDR3 comprises 15 residues. V trimming: 6 bases; J trimming: 4 bases; junction bases outside the gene matches: 8. The CDR3 here is CASRVYSGRAYEQYF. CDR3 in DNA: TGTGCCAGCAGGGTCTATAGCGGGAGGGCTTACGAGCAGTACTTC. Full variable domain (missing parts from reference TRBV28 and TRBJ2-7): DVKVTQSSRYLVKRTGEKVFLECVQDMDHENMFWYRQDPGLGLRLIYFSYDVKMKEKGDIPEGYSVSREKKERFSLILESASTNQTSMYLCASRVYSGRAYEQYFGPGTRLTVT.

V gene TRBV21-1 combines with J gene TRBJ2-3; TRBD1 was called by the table and not checked on the DNA. TRBV21-1 is assigned pseudogene status. This CDR3 is 15 amino acids long. CDR3 nucleotides: TGTGCCAGCAGCAACCGGGACATTTGCACAGATACGCAGTATTTT. Protein product: CASSNRDICTDTQYF.

A few counts support this clone. This chain links TRBV28 with TRBJ1-2; D is perhaps TRBD1 (6 bases). The CDR3 is 15 residues long. Per the germline V gene, CDR1 is MDHEN and CDR2 is SYDVKM. Trimming removed 5 bases at V and 2 bases at J, with 15 bases between. The CDR3 DNA reads TGTGCCAGCAGTGATCGGACAGCAGTAAACTATGGCTACACCTTC. Amino acid sequence: CASSDRTAVNYGYTF.

V is TRBV5-4 and J is TRBJ2-5; 9 bases line up with TRBD2. From germline, CDR1 is SGHNT and CDR2 YYREEE (reference sequence). With V trimmed by 4 bases and J by 2 bases, 9 bases remained unmatched. This CDR3 has 16 amino acids. The CDR3 bases are TGTGCCAGCAGCGCGGGACTAGCAGAAAGTCAAGAGACCCAGTACTTC. Its translation: CASSAGLAESQETQYF.

The chain recombines TRBV27 with TRBJ2-7; no firm D call. The CDR3 is 12 amino acids. V was cut by 6 bases and J by 2 bases, with 8 bases left in between. CDR1 and CDR2 (germline): MNHEY, SMNVEV (reference sequence). CDR3 DNA: TGTGCCAGCAGGACCAGCGCCTACGAGCAGTACTTC. Translating it yields CASRTSAYEQYF.

This chain joins TRBV5-1 and TRBJ2-7; D is possibly TRBD2 (6 bases). CDR3 length equals 14 residues. Germline CDR1 and CDR2: SGHRS and YFSETQ. V was cut by 2 bases and J by 5 bases, with 14 bases left in between. The DNA of the CDR3 is TGCGCCAGCAGCTTTGCCGGGACTGGCGACGAGCAGTACTTC. Its translation: CASSFAGTGDEQYF.

V and J are TRBV6-5 and TRBJ2-3; D is undetermined. The V end was cut by 6 bases, the J end by 6 bases, with 7 bases between. CDR3 length equals 11 residues. Germline CDR1 reads MNHEY; CDR2 reads SVGAGI. The CDR3 sequence is CASRGVDTQYF. The CDR3 DNA is TGTGCCAGCAGAGGAGTCGATACGCAGTATTTT.

The chain carries TRBV4-1 and TRBJ1-5, with TRBD1 as a possible D gene (5 bases). V was cut by 4 bases and J by 2 bases, with 15 bases left in between. Germline values: CDR1 MGHRA, CDR2 YSYEKL. There are 16 residues in the CDR3. For the CDR3, the DNA is TGCGCCAGCAGCCCGGGGGAGGGCACGGGCAATCAGCCCCAGCATTTT. Protein sequence: CASSPGEGTGNQPQHF.

This clone has a single count. V is TRBV27 and J is TRBJ1-1; D gene ambiguous. V lost 6 bases and J lost 2, with 7 bases in between. CDR3 length equals 12 residues. The V gene's germline CDR1 is MNHEY and CDR2 SMNVEV (reference sequence). This CDR3 reads CASRGINTEAFF. The CDR3 DNA is TGTGCCAGCAGGGGCATCAACACTGAAGCTTTCTTT.

The chain employs TRBV5-1 and TRBJ2-2, with 7 bases fitting TRBD1. The CDR3 is 16 amino acids. The V gene end was trimmed by 4 bases and the J gene end by 0 bases; junction bases not matched to a gene: 6. CDR1 is SGHRS and CDR2 is YFSETQ in the germline V gene. For the CDR3, the DNA is TGCGCCAGCAGCCGGACCGACAGGGCGAACACCGGGGAGCTGTTTTTT. This sequence encodes CASSRTDRANTGELFF.

This rearrangement joins TRBV14 to TRBJ2-3; D unresolved. Germline-derived CDR1 and CDR2 are SGHDN and FVKESK. The CDR3 sequence is 17 residues long. Trimming took 3 bases from V and 10 from J, leaving 26 bases between them. The CDR3 protein is CASSHSPGRTRPVAQYF. The DNA for the CDR3 is TGTGCCAGCAGCCATTCCCCGGGTCGCACACGACCCGTGGCGCAGTATTTT.

The gene calls are TRBV6-5 and TRBJ2-1, with TRBD2 identical over 13 bases. The J segment lost 5 bases and the V segment lost 4 bases, leaving 2 bases of the junction unmatched. Per the germline V gene, CDR1 is MNHEY and CDR2 is SVGAGI. The CDR3 totals 15 residues. CDR3 in amino acids: CASSSGLAGDNEQFF. CDR3 nucleotides: TGTGCCAGCAGTTCAGGACTAGCGGGAGACAATGAGCAGTTCTTC.

The rearrangement uses TRBV18 and TRBJ2-5, with 15 nucleotides matching TRBD2. J gave up 4 bases and V 10 bases, and 7 bases lay outside the gene matches. In germline, CDR1 is KGHSH, CDR2 LQKENI. The CDR3 has 15 amino acids. The CDR3 loop reads CATRPGLAGGETQYF. For the CDR3, the DNA is TGTGCCACCCGCCCGGGACTAGCGGGGGGAGAGACCCAGTACTTC.